The sample holds a few counts of the clone carrying this T cell receptor (beta chain). Its matching antigen is unknown. V trimming: 3 bases; J trimming: 9 bases; junction bases outside the gene matches: 7. Germline assignment: CDR1 ENHRY and CDR2 SYGVKD. The length of the CDR3 is 14 residues. This sample is part of a study of T-cell reconstitution after alpha-beta-depleted transplantation in children. The study, taken as a whole, reports: Day-60 TCRbeta diversity that was high in some patients was derived from surviving recipient T cells and thymic progenitors. Fresh T-cell production supplied most of the T-cell counts and diversity seen one year after transplant. As was reported, about two months after transplant, alpha-beta T cells came from several hundred expanded graft clones.

Preparation of the TCRbeta library involved a method that used unique molecular identifiers. TCRdb reprocessed the PCR reads via MiXCR and lists one record per CDR3 protein. Seen here are around 420,000 distinct CDR3 sequences, about 16% observed once, and the top ten hold roughly 29%. The sequence was obtained from a boy under two years old who had a stem cell transplant for Wiskott-Aldrich syndrome, so the T cells may come from the graft donor. This chain links TRBV10-3 with TRBJ2-1, with 8 bases lining up with TRBD2. The sequenced sample was PBMCs, mostly from graft donor cells, obtained 360 days after TCRalphabeta/CD19-depleted stem cell transplant. Here the CDR3 reads CAISETGGPGEQFF. The DNA for the CDR3 is TGTGCCATCAGTGAAACGGGGGGGCCTGGTGAGCAGTTCTTC.